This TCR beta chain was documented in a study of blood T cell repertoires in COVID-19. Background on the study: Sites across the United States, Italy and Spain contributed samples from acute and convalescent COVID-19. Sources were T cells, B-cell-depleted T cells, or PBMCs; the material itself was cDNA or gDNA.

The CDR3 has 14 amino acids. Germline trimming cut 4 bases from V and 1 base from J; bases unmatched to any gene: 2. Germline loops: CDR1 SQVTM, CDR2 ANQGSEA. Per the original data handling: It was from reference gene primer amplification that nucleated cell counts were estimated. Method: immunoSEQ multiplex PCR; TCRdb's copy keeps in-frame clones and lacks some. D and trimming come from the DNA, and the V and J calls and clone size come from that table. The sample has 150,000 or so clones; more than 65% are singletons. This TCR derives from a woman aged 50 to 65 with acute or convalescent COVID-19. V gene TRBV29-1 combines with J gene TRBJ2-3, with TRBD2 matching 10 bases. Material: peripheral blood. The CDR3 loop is CSVASGSGTDTQYF. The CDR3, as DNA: TGCAGCGTTGCTAGCGGGAGCGGCACAGATACGCAGTATTTT.